These 20 T cell receptor beta chains were sequenced from one sample in a study of blood T cells in healthy people across ages. The second PCR ran about 6 to 12 cycles with a sample-barcoded 5' primer and J-beta primers. Each CDR3 protein gets one entry after TCRdb re-called the 5' RACE reads with MiXCR. The data hold more than 450,000 distinct CDR3 sequences, with around a quarter observed a single time. The same sample was also used in a study of T cells of mothers and their children.

Sequencing was performed on blood. The receptors derive from a boy younger than 10 in good health.

This clonotype was seen only a few times. J is TRBJ1-1 and V is TRBV12-3 or TRBV12-4; no clear D gene. Trimming shortened V by 4 bases and J by 1 base, and 7 bases separated the two germline ends. This CDR3 has 13 amino acids. The CDR3: CASSYRPNTEAFF. The DNA for the CDR3 is TGTGCCAGCAGTTATAGACCGAACACTGAAGCTTTCTTT.

V usage is TRBV3-1 and J usage is TRBJ2-3; D possibly corresponds to TRBD1 (6 bases). Per the germline V gene, CDR1 is LGHDT and CDR2 is YNNKEL (reference sequence). V lost 0 bases and J lost 3, with 13 bases in between. This CDR3 is built from 16 residues. CDR3 in amino acids: CASSQEVHRETDTQYF. Here the CDR3 DNA reads TGTGCCAGCAGCCAAGAAGTCCACAGGGAAACAGATACGCAGTATTTT.

This clonotype was found a few times. The J gene is TRBJ1-2, the V gene TRBV5-1, with D perhaps matching TRBD1 (6 bases). Germline CDR1 SGHRS, CDR2 YFSETQ. This CDR3 region has 17 residues. V was clipped by 1 base and J by 1 base, with 17 bases between them. This CDR3 is CASSLRSRQANNYGYTF. CDR3 coding DNA: TGCGCCAGCAGCTTGCGGAGTCGACAGGCGAATAACTATGGCTACACCTTC. The full variable domain, in which reference TRBV5-1 and TRBJ1-2 provide the parts outside the CDR3, is KAGVTQTPRYLIKTRGQQVTLSCSPISGHRSVSWYQQTPGQGLQFLFEYFSETQRNKGNFPGRFSGRQFSNSRSEMNVSTLELGDSALYLCASSLRSRQANNYGYTFGSGTRLTVV.

This clonotype was seen just once. The rearrangement uses TRBV7-9 and TRBJ1-2, with D unclear. Germline CDR1 reads SEHNR; CDR2 reads FQNEAQ (reference sequence). V lost 5 bases and J 5 bases, leaving 6 bases between the germline ends. The CDR3 runs 11 residues. DNA for the CDR3: TGTGCCAGCAGCCCCCGTTATGGCTACACCTTC. Amino acid sequence: CASSPRYGYTF.

The gene calls are TRBV20-1 and TRBJ2-7; D not certain. The CDR3 totals 14 residues. V shed 6 bases and J shed 3 bases, with 18 bases lying between them. Germline CDR1 reads DFQATT; CDR2 reads SNEGSKA (reference sequence). CDR3 in amino acids: CSATLFEPHYEQYF. CDR3 DNA sequence: TGCAGTGCAACCCTCTTCGAGCCCCACTACGAGCAGTACTTC.

The gene calls are TRBV5-1 and TRBJ2-5; 10 bases line up with TRBD2. The DNA end is a closer match to TRBJ2-1, so the J assignment may be wrong. The length of the CDR3 is 15 residues. Germline V gives CDR1 SGHRS, CDR2 YFSETQ. The CDR3 nucleotides are TGCGCCAGCATCCGGACTAGCGGCTCAAACAATGAGCAGTTCTTC. Protein: CASIRTSGSNNEQFF.

This clonotype has only a few counts. CDR3 DNA: TGCGCCAGCACTCGCAACGCCCTACTAGCGGGGTACCAAGAGACCCAGTACTTC. It yields the protein CASTRNALLAGYQETQYF. The chain employs TRBV5-1 and TRBJ2-5; 10 positions agree with TRBD2. Germline V lookup: CDR1 SGHRS, CDR2 YFSETQ. This CDR3 spans 18 amino acids. J lost 0 bases, V lost 6 bases, and 14 bases had no gene match.

The rearrangement joins TRBV5-1 to TRBJ2-7; D gene uncertain. The CDR3 is made up of 15 amino acids. Trimming stripped 4 bases from V and 7 bases from J, with 21 bases between. CDR1 is SGHRS, CDR2 YFSETQ, per germline. CDR3 nucleotides: TGCGCCAGCAGCCCCGCGCCGGGTCGTGATGGGGAGCAGTACTTC. This encodes CASSPAPGRDGEQYF.

A few counts support this clonotype. The chain combines TRBV7-9 with TRBJ1-1; unclear D gene. V was trimmed by 8 bases and J by 1 base, leaving 11 bases between them. The CDR3 runs 13 residues. Per germline, CDR1 SEHNR and CDR2 FQNEAQ (reference sequence). The CDR3 spells CASRGFWNTEAFF. DNA for the CDR3: TGTGCCAGCCGCGGTTTCTGGAACACTGAAGCTTTCTTT. The whole variable domain, remainder taken from reference TRBV7-9 and TRBJ1-1, is DTGVSQNPRHKITKRGQNVTFRCDPISEHNRLYWYRQTLGQGPEFLTYFQNEAQLEKSRLLSDRFSAERPKGSFSTLEIQRTEQGDSAMYLCASRGFWNTEAFFGQGTRLTVV.

This chain connects TRBV7-6 to TRBJ2-5, with D uncertain. CDR1 is SGHVS, CDR2 FNYEAQ, per germline. Between the trimmed V and J ends, which lost 5 bases and 5 bases, there was a span of 18 bases. The CDR3 has 15 residues. The DNA of the CDR3 is TGTGCCAGCAGCCCTAATCTGAGCCCATCGGAGACCCAGTACTTC. This translates into CASSPNLSPSETQYF. Variable domain in full (rest from reference TRBV7-6 and TRBJ2-5): GAGVSQSPRYKVTKRGQDVALRCDPISGHVSLYWYRQALGQGPEFLTYFNYEAQQDKSGLPNDRFSAERPEGSISTLTIQRTEQRDSAMYRCASSPNLSPSETQYFGPGTRLLVL.

This clonotype was counted between two and nine times. The J gene is TRBJ1-4, the V gene TRBV6-1; 9 bases are shared with TRBD1. Germline V CDR1 and CDR2: MNHNS, SASEGT. The CDR3 runs to 15 residues. The V and J ends lost 4 bases and 5 bases, in that order; junction bases with no gene match: 5. The CDR3 spells CASSGQTGGNEKLFF. The CDR3, as DNA: TGTGCCAGCAGTGGACAGACAGGGGGAAATGAAAAACTGTTTTTT.

This rearrangement joins TRBV6-1 to TRBJ2-5; D may be TRBD1 (7 bases). This CDR3 is 15 amino acids long. Trimming cost V 8 bases and J 5 bases, with 21 bases left between them. Germline V lookup: CDR1 MNHNS, CDR2 SASEGT. The CDR3 DNA is TGTGCCAGCGCCCGACGGAGGGGGCTATGGGAGACCCAGTACTTC. Translation: CASARRRGLWETQYF.

The chain uses TRBV29-1 and TRBJ1-2, with TRBD1 as a possible D gene (5 bases). The CDR3 covers 13 residues. Germline V CDR1 and CDR2: SQVTM, ANQGSEA. V was pared by 4 bases and J by 4 bases, with 13 bases between. CDR3 loop: CSVGGQGSYGYTF. CDR3 DNA sequence: TGCAGCGTTGGGGGCCAGGGATCCTATGGCTACACCTTC. Filled out from reference TRBV29-1 and TRBJ1-2, the complete variable domain reads SAVISQKPSRDICQRGTSLTIQCQVDSQVTMMFWYRQQPGQSLTLIATANQGSEATYESGFVIDKFPISRPNLTFSTLTVSNMSPEDSSIYLCSVGGQGSYGYTFGSGTRLTVV.

The rearrangement joins TRBV7-8 to TRBJ2-5, with 8 bases that match TRBD2. V lost 9 bases, J lost 2 bases, and 5 bases stayed unmatched. The V gene's germline CDR1 is SGHVS and CDR2 FQNEAQ. The CDR3 extends over 13 amino acids. The CDR3 loop is CASVAGGQETQYF. For the CDR3, the DNA is TGTGCCAGTGTGGCGGGGGGTCAAGAGACCCAGTACTTC.

The chain couples TRBV5-1 to TRBJ2-3; possibly TRBD2 for D (5 bases). Trimming took off 5 bases at V and 2 bases at J, with 12 bases between the two ends. The CDR3 loop spans 14 amino acids. The germline gives CDR1 SGHRS, CDR2 YFSETQ. The DNA of the CDR3 is TGCGCCAGCAGACTCATAGCGTCCACAGATACGCAGTATTTT. This encodes CASRLIASTDTQYF.

The chain uses TRBV5-5 and TRBJ1-2; 12 bases line up with TRBD1. This CDR3 comprises 17 residues. CDR1 and CDR2 (germline): SGHKS, YYEKEE (reference sequence). V shed 3 bases and J 6 bases; nucleotides not matched to a gene: 12. The CDR3 DNA reads as TGTGCCAGCAGCTCCCTCGGGGGACAGGGGGCGTCCGATGGCTACACCTTC. It yields the protein CASSSLGGQGASDGYTF. The variable domain in full, completed from reference TRBV5-5 and TRBJ1-2, reads DAGVTQSPTHLIKTRGQQVTLRCSPISGHKSVSWYQQVLGQGPQFIFQYYEKEERGRGNFPDRFSARQFPNYSSELNVNALLLGDSALYLCASSSLGGQGASDGYTFGSGTRLTVV.

This sequence joins TRBV4-3 and TRBJ2-7; 10 bases fit TRBD2. Germline CDR1 reads LGHNA; CDR2 reads YSLEER. This CDR3 region has 14 residues. With V trimmed by 4 bases and J by 2 bases, 2 bases remained unmatched. CDR3 sequence reads: CASSRTSGTYEQYF. The DNA of the CDR3 is TGCGCCAGCAGCCGGACTAGCGGAACCTACGAGCAGTACTTC.

J is TRBJ1-1 and V is TRBV6-2 or TRBV6-3; 7 positions match TRBD1. CDR3 length: 14 amino acids. V was clipped by 5 bases and J by 1 base; unmatched bases: 4. CDR1 MNHEY and CDR2 SVGEGT come from the germline V gene. The CDR3 coding sequence is TGTGCCAGCAGTGGGACAGTCGGGAACACTGAAGCTTTCTTT. Amino acids: CASSGTVGNTEAFF.

This chain links TRBV14 with TRBJ2-5; 9 bases line up with TRBD2. Germline trimming cut 1 base from V and 5 bases from J; bases unmatched to any gene: 8. Germline V lookup: CDR1 SGHDN, CDR2 FVKESK. This CDR3 is 16 amino acids long. CDR3 DNA sequence: TGTGCCAGCAGCCAAGGCATTGCGGGGGGGCTGGAGACCCAGTACTTC. As protein: CASSQGIAGGLETQYF.

This clonotype was recorded many times. The chain recombines TRBV12-3 or TRBV12-4 with TRBJ2-1, with D perhaps given as TRBD1 or TRBD2 (5 bases each). The CDR3 consists of 13 residues. V lost 6 bases to trimming and J lost 4 bases, with 10 bases between them. The CDR3 protein is CASSRDGYNEQFF. The CDR3 DNA sequence: TGTGCCAGCAGCCGGGACGGGTACAATGAGCAGTTCTTC.